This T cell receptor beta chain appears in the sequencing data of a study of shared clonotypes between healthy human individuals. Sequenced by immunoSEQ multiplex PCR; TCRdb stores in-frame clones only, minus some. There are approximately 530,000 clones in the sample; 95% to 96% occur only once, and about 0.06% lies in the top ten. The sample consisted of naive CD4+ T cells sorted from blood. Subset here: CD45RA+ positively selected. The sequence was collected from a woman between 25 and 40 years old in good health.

CDR3 region: CASSQHPVLNEQFF. Written as DNA, the CDR3 is TGTGCCAGCAGCCAACATCCCGTTCTGAATGAGCAGTTCTTC. V gene TRBV14 combines with J gene TRBJ2-1; D is uncertain. The CDR3 length is 14 residues. With 2 bases removed from V and 7 bases from J, the gap between germline ends came to 12 bases. Germline values: CDR1 SGHDN, CDR2 FVKESK.